This T cell receptor beta chain was identified in a study of shared clonotypes between healthy human individuals. Profiling relied on immunoSEQ multiplex PCR, and the TCRdb table lists in-frame clones only, not all of them. Seen here are just over 2,000,000 clones, roughly 95% observed once, and the top ten hold under 0.15%. The CDR3 totals 14 residues. Germline V gene lookup returns CDR1 SGHAT and CDR2 FQNNGV. Trimming shortened V by 5 bases and J by 8 bases, and 17 bases separated the two germline ends. Sequenced material: naive CD4+ T cells sorted from blood. As to subset: CD45RA+ positively selected. This receptor was taken from a man between 18 and 29 years old in good health. The V and J genes are TRBV11-2 and TRBJ2-3; TRBD1 or TRBD2 may be the D gene (7 bases each). CDR3 bases: TGTGCCAGCAGCCGGGACAGAGTAGCGGGTACGCAGTATTTT. It translates to CASSRDRVAGTQYF.